This T cell receptor beta chain is from a study of spatial heterogeneity in lung cancer. This clonotype came up a few times. Time point indicated: sample taken at primary tumor resection. Unsorted samples of tumor, nontumor lung or frozen PBMC had their whole RNA sequenced. One entry per CDR3 protein, called by TCRdb with MiXCR from the 5' RACE reads. The table shows roughly 79,000 distinct CDR3 sequences, with 10% to 15% occurring only once. The CDR3 extends over 15 amino acids. V dropped 0 bases and J dropped 4; count of bases not matched to a gene: 3. Germline V CDR1 and CDR2: SGHKS, YYEKEE (reference sequence).

The chain is built from TRBV5-5 and TRBJ2-1, with TRBD2 matching 8 bases. This sequence was found in a male donor with early-stage non-small cell lung cancer. Sequencing used PBMCs, obtained at surgery. The CDR3 nucleotides read TGTGCCAGCAGCTTGGGAGCGGGAGAATACAATGAGCAGTTCTTC. Translation gives CASSLGAGEYNEQFF.